A selection of T cell receptor beta chains follows, all from one sample in a study of glioma-infiltrating T cells. TCRdb reprocessed the multiplex PCR reads via MiXCR and lists one record per CDR3 protein. The profile shows over 130,000 distinct CDR3 sequences, about 39% of them singletons. Specimen: glioma tissue, nonneoplastic brain tissue, or PBMCs (not recorded which). The receptors derive from a human donor with low-grade glioma or glioblastoma, undergoing nonglioma brain surgery, or in good health (not recorded which). CDR3s include the opening cysteine and the closing phenylalanine or tryptophan. A D gene is named only where the DNA matches it firmly. Only some rows state a clone size, as once, few, many or a class for expanded clones.

V	size	D	J	DNA	CDR3
TRBV20-1	NA	NA	TRBJ2-7	TGCAGTGCTAGAGTCCTCCCCGGGACACTCTACGAGCAGTACTTC	CSARVLPGTLYEQYF
TRBV6-2/TRBV6-3	NA	TRBD2	TRBJ2-2	TGTGCCACAGCGGGGGGGACCATCACCGGGGAGCTGTTTTTT	CATAGGTITGELFF
TRBV27	few	NA	TRBJ2-7	TGTGCCAGCAGTTTATCTAGGACTTCCTACGAGCAGTACTTC	CASSLSRTSYEQYF
TRBV4-1	NA	TRBD1	TRBJ2-4	TGCGCCAGCAGCCAAGAATTTGGCGTGAAGGGGGCGAGAGCCAAAAACATTCAGTACTTC	CASSQEFGVKGARAKNIQYF
TRBV4-1	many	TRBD1	TRBJ2-1	TGCGCCAGCAGCCAAGTCGACAGGGACAATGAGCAGTTCTTC	CASSQVDRDNEQFF
TRBV4-2	once	TRBD2	TRBJ2-3	TGTGCCAGCAGCCACGGACTAGCGGGACAGCCTCGCACAGATACGCAGTATTTT	CASSHGLAGQPRTDTQYF
TRBV7-8	many	NA	TRBJ2-3	TGTGCCAGCAGCTTAAGCAGTCACACAGATACGCAGTATTTT	CASSLSSHTDTQYF
TRBV4-2	few	NA	TRBJ2-7	TGTGCCAGCAGCCAAGGTCCCGAGGTTCGCGAGCAGTACTTC	CASSQGPEVREQYF
TRBV15	NA	NA	TRBJ1-6	TGTGCCACCAGCAGAGATCGAACAGGGAATTCACCCCTCCACTTT	CATSRDRTGNSPLHF
TRBV6-5	NA	TRBD1	TRBJ2-1	TGTGTTAGCAAGACGACAGGGGACTACAATGAGCAGTTCTTC	CVSKTTGDYNEQFF
TRBV7-2	NA	NA	TRBJ1-4	TGTGCCAGCAGCCAGCAGGGATGGCCAGGGAATGAAAAACTGTTTTTT	CASSQQGWPGNEKLFF
TRBV3-1	NA	NA	TRBJ2-5	TGTGCCAGCAGAATGGGACGGATAGAGACCCAGTACTTC	CASRMGRIETQYF
TRBV28	NA	TRBD2	TRBJ2-3	TGTGCCAGCAGTCTGGGACTACTTAGCACAGATACGCAGTATTTT	CASSLGLLSTDTQYF
TRBV29-1	NA	NA	TRBJ2-3	TGCAGCGTGGTCGGCAGGGGACCTTCTGCAGATACGCAGTATTTT	CSVVGRGPSADTQYF
TRBV18	NA	NA	TRBJ2-1	TGTGCCAGCTCACCACCGGGGTACAATGAGCAGTTCTTC	CASSPPGYNEQFF
TRBV6-2/TRBV6-3	NA	NA	TRBJ1-4	TGTGCCAGCAGTTACGTGGAGAAAAATGAAAAACTGTTTTTT	CASSYVEKNEKLFF
TRBV25-1	few	NA	TRBJ1-1	TGTGCCAGCAGTGATTCGGGCCCGGCTTTCTTT	CASSDSGPAFF
TRBV14	many	NA	TRBJ2-2	TGTGCCAGCAGCCAAGAAATTAGCAGTCTGAACACCGGGGAGCTGTTTTTT	CASSQEISSLNTGELFF
TRBV28	NA	NA	TRBJ1-6	TGTGCCAGCAGGGAGCGTTATAATTCACCCCTCCACTTT	CASRERYNSPLHF
TRBV18	NA	TRBD1	TRBJ1-2	TGTGCCAGCTCACTCGACCCCGGACAGGGAGTCTATGGCTACACCTTC	CASSLDPGQGVYGYTF
TRBV10-3	NA	NA	TRBJ1-2	TGTGCCATCAGTGGGCCGGGGACCTATGGCTACACCTTC	CAISGPGTYGYTF
TRBV20-1	NA	NA	TRBJ2-2	TGCAGTGCTACTGAGTCGGTTAAAGGTCGCGGGGAGCTGTTTTTT	CSATESVKGRGELFF
TRBV20-1	few	TRBD2	TRBJ2-7	TGCAGTGCTAGTCGGCTAGCGGGGGGGTTGTACGAGCAGTACTTC	CSASRLAGGLYEQYF
TRBV4-1	few	NA	TRBJ1-1	TGCGCCAGCAGCCAAGATAGAGGGGCGGAAGCTTTCTTT	CASSQDRGAEAFF
TRBV6-1	few	TRBD1	TRBJ2-1	TGTGCCAGCAGCAAGGCAGGGGGCCAGAGAAATGAGCAGTTCTTC	CASSKAGGQRNEQFF